This T cell receptor (beta chain) was retrieved from a study of cytomegalovirus exposure and HLA in healthy donors. Study conclusions and caveats: In vitro assays verified that three CMV-associated chains recognized CMV antigens specifically. It has been reported that TCR beta sequences accurately predicted the HLA-A and HLA-B alleles of most subjects. A cluster of highly shared sequence variants was likely a sequencing artifact.

Notes on this clone: Its antigen is currently unknown.

The CDR3 has 16 residues. The germline V gene encodes CDR1 LNHDA and CDR2 SQIVND (reference sequence). V gave up 7 bases and J gave up 4 bases; unmatched junction bases: 12. The PCR made use of 60 Vbeta and 13 Jbeta primers. Clones were read by immunoSEQ multiplex PCR, and TCRdb kept only the in-frame ones, dropping some. Of approximately 130,000 clones listed, about four fifths are singletons. This TCR was recovered from a woman aged 40 to 50 in good health and CMV-seronegative. The chain combines TRBV19 with TRBJ2-3; 9 bases map to TRBD2. The sample taken for sequencing was PBMCs. The CDR3 loop is CASTHAGGLAPDTQYF. The DNA of the CDR3 is TGTGCCAGTACTCACGCGGGGGGACTAGCTCCAGATACGCAGTATTTT. The entire variable domain, with the rest obtained from reference TRBV19 and TRBJ2-3, is as follows: DGGITQSPKYLFRKEGQNVTLSCEQNLNHDAMYWYRQDPGQGLRLIYYSQIVNDFQKGDIAEGYSVSREKKESFPLTVTSAQKNPTAFYLCASTHAGGLAPDTQYFGPGTRLTVL.